The entry below gives a single T cell receptor (beta chain) sequence along with its context. The target of this receptor is not known. The input lacks base qualities; no much larger clone sits a single base away. The immunoSEQ Assay, a bias-controlled multiplex PCR, was used to amplify TCRbeta CDR3 regions from genomic DNA. The study's processing was this. Within the assay, amplification of reference gene primers was used to estimate how many nucleated cells each sample contained. To quantify the absolute abundance of each unique TCRbeta CDR3 rearrangement, sequence reads were collapsed and filtered. For each sample, productive Simpson clonality was calculated by taking the square root of Simpson's diversity index across productive rearrangements. Drawn from immuneACCESS, this table holds only the in-frame rearrangements with V and J called that TCRdb kept. Clones are partly lost; checked studies trace under half to an unresolved V gene and leave the rest unexplained. The DNA was the basis for D and trimming; V, J and clone size are from that table. The sample profile shows about 260,000 clones; approximately 92% of them were found once. Approximately 2.6% of the sample comes from the top ten.

This specimen comes from a study of blood T cell repertoires in COVID-19 (dated by TCRdb to the early 2020s). As for the study more broadly: Samples from collaborators originated in the United States, Italy and Spain and spanned both the acute and convalescent phases of COVID-19. Deeply sampled blood TCRbeta repertoires from subjects exposed to, actively infected with, or recovered from COVID-19 were included in the dataset. The samples were drawn from two sources: the first 160 participants of the ongoing ImmuneRACE study, and over 1,000 subjects contributed by 6 global collaborators. Where available, HLA class I and class II types were taken from metadata supplied by the sample provider and were not determined by assay-based typing. The repertoires were released in a freely available public database meant as a resource for research on the immune response to SARS-CoV-2. The prospective study material was composed of cDNA or gDNA derived from T cells, B-cell-depleted T cells, or PBMCs. Sample metadata almost always included a de-identified subject ID, COVID-19 status, age in years and sex.

In Seattle, one collaborating source enrolled patients while the infection was active and tracked those patients longitudinally over the course of disease. Whole blood was collected in K2EDTA tubes by collaborating institutions according to the institutions' own protocols. For TCRbeta analysis, collaborators shipped samples in one of three forms: frozen whole blood, isolated PBMCs, or DNA extracted from either of those sample types. V and J lose 6 bases and 5 bases, and a span of 13 bases separates them. From the cysteine up to the phenylalanine, the CDR3 has a length of 14 residues. Here the CDR3 DNA is all that survives: 42 bases in frame from base 1. The germline V gene provides CDR1 SGHNT and CDR2 YENEEA. Study-wide findings and limitations: The quantity of clinical and demographic metadata differed by source and by participant and was supplied without curation.

The chain is assembled from TRBV11-3 and TRBJ2-2; no D gene can be assigned with confidence. The sample taken for sequencing was peripheral blood. The TCR comes from a person between 18 and 30 years old with COVID-19, enrolled during active disease. The nucleotide sequence is given as TGTGCCAGCAGTCCGTACCTCGGTACCGGGGAGCTGTTTTTT. Its amino acids are CASSPYLGTGELFF.